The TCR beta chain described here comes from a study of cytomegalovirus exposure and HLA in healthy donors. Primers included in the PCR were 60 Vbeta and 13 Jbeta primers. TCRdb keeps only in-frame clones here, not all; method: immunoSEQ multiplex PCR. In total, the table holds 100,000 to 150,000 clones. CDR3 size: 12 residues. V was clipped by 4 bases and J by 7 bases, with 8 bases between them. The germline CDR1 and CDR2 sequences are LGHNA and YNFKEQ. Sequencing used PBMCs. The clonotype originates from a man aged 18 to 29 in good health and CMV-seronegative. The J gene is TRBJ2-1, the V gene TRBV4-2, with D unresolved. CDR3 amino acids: CASSLLKNEQFF. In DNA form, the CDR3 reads TGTGCCAGCAGCCTTCTAAAAAATGAGCAGTTCTTC.